This TCR beta chain was retrieved from a study of T cells in Graves' hyperthyroidism and ophthalmopathy. Notes on the study in general: Blood also held most thyroid clonotypes expanded beyond 0.001.

CDR1 and CDR2 (germline): MNHEY, SVGAGI. The CDR3 extends over 15 amino acids. TCR beta CDR3 regions were amplified from RNA transcripts. The HTBI set primed first-round TCR CDR3 RT-PCR. TCRdb re-analysed the multiplex PCR reads in MiXCR, keeping a single row per CDR3 protein. The sample gives about 550,000 distinct CDR3 sequences, about a fifth of which show up once; around a quarter is in the top ten. The authors took PBMCs from 9.5 to 10 ml fresh peripheral blood. As concerns this clonotype: The target antigen is unknown. A much larger clone differs by one base, so this may be a read error.

The receptor's source is a man between 18 and 35 years old with Graves' hyperthyroidism. The genes are TRBV6-5 and TRBJ2-7; D not resolved. Material for sequencing was blood. The DNA of the CDR3 is TGTGCCAGCAGTTACTCTAAGACTCTTCCCTACGAGAAGTACTTC. Its protein is CASSYSKTLPYEKYF.